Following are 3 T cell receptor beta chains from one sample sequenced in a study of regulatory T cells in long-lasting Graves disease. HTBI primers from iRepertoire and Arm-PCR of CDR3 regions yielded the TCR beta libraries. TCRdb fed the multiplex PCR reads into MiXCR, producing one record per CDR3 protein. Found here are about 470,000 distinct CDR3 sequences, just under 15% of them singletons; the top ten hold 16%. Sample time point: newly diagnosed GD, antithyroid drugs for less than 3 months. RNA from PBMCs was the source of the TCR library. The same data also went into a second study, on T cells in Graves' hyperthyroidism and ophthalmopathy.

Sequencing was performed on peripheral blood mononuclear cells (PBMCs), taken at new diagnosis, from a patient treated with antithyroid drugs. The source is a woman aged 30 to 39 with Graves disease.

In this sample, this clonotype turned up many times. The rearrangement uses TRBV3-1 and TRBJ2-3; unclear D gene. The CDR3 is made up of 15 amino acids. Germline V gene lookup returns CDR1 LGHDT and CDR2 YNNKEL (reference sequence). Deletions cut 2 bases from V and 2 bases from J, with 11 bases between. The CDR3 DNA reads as TGTGCCAGCAGCCAAATCAGGTCTTTCACAGATACGCAGTATTTT. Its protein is CASSQIRSFTDTQYF.

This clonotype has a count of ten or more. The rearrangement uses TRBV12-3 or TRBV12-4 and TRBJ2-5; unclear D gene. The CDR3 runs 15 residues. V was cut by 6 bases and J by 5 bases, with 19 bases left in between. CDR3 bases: TGTGCCAGCAGACCGGGTCTTGGGGATGTGGAGACCCAGTACTTC. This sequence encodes CASRPGLGDVETQYF.

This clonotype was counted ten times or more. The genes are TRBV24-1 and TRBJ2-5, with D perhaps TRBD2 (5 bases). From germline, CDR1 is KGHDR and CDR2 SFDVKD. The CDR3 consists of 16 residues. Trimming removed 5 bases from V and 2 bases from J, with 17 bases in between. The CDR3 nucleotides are TGTGCCACCAGTGGTCCTCTGAGAGGGAAACAAGAGACCCAGTACTTC. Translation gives CATSGPLRGKQETQYF.